The 27 T cell receptor beta chains below were found in one sample sequenced in a study of CXCR3-negative and CXCR3-positive naive CD8 T cells. It was by 5' RACE with UMI labels that the TRB cDNA libraries were prepared. Each CDR3 protein gets one entry in TCRdb, which reprocessed the 5' RACE reads and gives no DNA. The sample holds around 60,000 distinct CDR3 sequences. Material: naive CXCR3- CD8+ T cells from blood. The subset was: CD45RO-CCR7+CD27+CD95- naive CD8+ T cells lacking CXCR3 (TNR3-). The source is a human donor in good health. Some clones in this sample may be carry-over from other donors' samples.

The J gene is TRBJ2-3, the V gene TRBV7-9; no DNA is available, so the TRBD1 call from TCRdb remains unchecked. The CDR3 has 18 amino acids. CDR1 is SEHNR, CDR2 FQNEAQ, per germline (reference sequence). CDR3: CASSQGHISGPTTDTQYF.

V and J are TRBV6-2 or TRBV6-3 and TRBJ2-7; TCRdb reports TRBD1, a call that lacks DNA to check it against. CDR1 is MNHEY and CDR2 is SVGEGT in the germline V gene. This CDR3 has 18 residues. The CDR3 region is CASSYSHDRDRGHDEQYF.

The genes are TRBV7-7 and TRBJ2-7; the TCRdb call, TRBD1, lacks DNA for checking. CDR1 SSHAT and CDR2 FNYEAQ come from the germline V gene (reference sequence). This CDR3 is 13 amino acids long. CDR3 sequence reads: CASSLGQGDEQYF.

The chain recombines TRBV11-2 with TRBJ2-3; TCRdb selects TRBD2, and the lack of DNA leaves this call unchecked. The CDR3 sequence is 15 residues long. Germline values: CDR1 SGHAT, CDR2 FQNNGV. The CDR3: CASSFKAGRSDTQYF.

The CDR3 sequence: CSARGGARQETQYF. This chain connects TRBV20-1 to TRBJ2-5; the D call of TRBD1 rests on TCRdb alone, since no DNA is present to check it. CDR3 length equals 14 residues. In germline, CDR1 is DFQATT, CDR2 SNEGSKA (reference sequence).

The chain joins TRBV6-4 to TRBJ2-1; the D call of TRBD2 rests on TCRdb alone, since no DNA is present to check it. The germline V gene encodes CDR1 MRHNA and CDR2 SNTAGT. CDR3 length: 21 residues. The CDR3 protein is CASSKTYLGTSGGSSYNEQFF.

This sequence joins TRBV14 and TRBJ2-7. Germline V gene sequence: CDR1 SGHDN, CDR2 FVKESK. This CDR3 is 16 amino acids long. CDR3: CASSHQVRLKPYEQYF.

The chain joins TRBV28 to TRBJ2-7; TCRdb designates TRBD2, a call that cannot be tested without DNA. Germline V gives CDR1 MDHEN, CDR2 SYDVKM. CDR3 length: 13 amino acids. The CDR3 region is CASSPELGGEQYF.

CDR3 residues: CASSSLAGGAGQETQYF. The chain combines TRBV27 with TRBJ2-5; the D gene TCRdb calls, TRBD2, cannot be checked with no DNA. CDR1 and CDR2 (germline): MNHEY, SMNVEV (reference sequence). CDR3 size: 17 residues.

The chain joins TRBV7-9 to TRBJ2-7; TCRdb's D call, TRBD2, is unchecked because there is no DNA. The CDR3 is 12 residues long. Germline CDR1 SEHNR, CDR2 FQNEAQ (reference sequence). The CDR3 loop reads CASSFSPPEQYF.

This clonotype is classed as medium-sized by frequency. The CDR3 sequence: CASSQAPGQGVGELFF. This chain joins TRBV4-1 and TRBJ2-2; TCRdb indicates TRBD1, and absent DNA this call remains unverified. CDR3 length equals 16 residues. Germline lookup yields CDR1 MGHRA and CDR2 YSYEKL.

J is TRBJ2-7 and V is TRBV29-1; TCRdb lists TRBD1, though no DNA is available to test this call. Germline CDR1 and CDR2: SQVTM and ANQGSEA. This CDR3 region has 14 residues. The CDR3 is CSVEDGRGSSEQYF.

V and J are TRBV28 and TRBJ2-1; checking the TCRdb D call of TRBD2 is not possible without DNA. Germline V gene sequence: CDR1 MDHEN, CDR2 SYDVKM. This CDR3 region has 13 residues. The CDR3 protein is CASSLDSLDEQLF.

The J gene is TRBJ2-3, the V gene TRBV15; the D gene TCRdb calls, TRBD2, cannot be checked with no DNA. The CDR3 has 16 residues. Germline V gene data show CDR1 as LNHNV and CDR2 as YYDKDF (reference sequence). CDR3 protein: CATSRASHLSTDTQYF.

The chain carries TRBV28 and TRBJ1-4. The length of the CDR3 is 18 residues. Germline CDR1 MDHEN, CDR2 SYDVKM. This chain's CDR3 is CASSLYFSSEPTNEKLFF.

This sequence joins TRBV6-5 and TRBJ2-1; TCRdb outputs TRBD1, but without DNA this stays unchecked. Per the germline V gene, CDR1 is MNHEY and CDR2 is SVGAGI. This CDR3 is 15 amino acids long. This chain's CDR3 is CASSRQGIPYNEQFF.

The chain has TRBV12-3 or TRBV12-4 and TRBJ2-3. CDR3 size: 15 residues. Here the CDR3 reads CASSLWLAVTDTQYF.

V gene TRBV20-1 combines with J gene TRBJ2-5; with no DNA, the TCRdb D assignment of TRBD2 cannot be verified. In germline, CDR1 is DFQATT, CDR2 SNEGSKA (reference sequence). The CDR3 extends over 17 amino acids. The CDR3 spells CSARILGDTAGQETQYF.

This chain's CDR3 is CASSLVSLTEAFF. The genes are TRBV7-9 and TRBJ1-1. The CDR3 covers 13 residues. Germline V gene sequence: CDR1 SEHNR, CDR2 FQNEAQ (reference sequence).

The CDR3 protein is CASSLGREGEQFF. The chain employs TRBV28 and TRBJ2-1; the TCRdb call, TRBD2, lacks DNA for checking. CDR3 length: 13 residues. Looked up from germline, CDR1 is MDHEN and CDR2 is SYDVKM.

The chain has TRBV23-1 and TRBJ2-3; the D call from TCRdb, TRBD2, cannot be confirmed without DNA. TRBV23-1 has ORF status, its function being uncertain. This CDR3 spans 20 amino acids. The CDR3 region is CASSHWTSGGAAYGTDTQYF.

The rearrangement links TRBV7-9 to TRBJ1-5; TCRdb picks TRBD1, but there is no DNA to check that call. This CDR3 is built from 15 residues. The germline gives CDR1 SEHNR, CDR2 FQNEAQ (reference sequence). CDR3 loop: CASSAVGQSNQPQHF. Together with reference TRBV7-9 and TRBJ1-5, the CDR3 gives the full variable domain: DTGVSQNPRHKITKRGQNVTFRCDPISEHNRLYWYRQTLGQGPEFLTYFQNEAQLEKSRLLSDRFSAERPKGSFSTLEIQRTEQGDSAMYLCASSAVGQSNQPQHFGDGTRLSIL.

The chain couples TRBV4-3 to TRBJ2-1; absent DNA, TCRdb's TRBD2 call cannot be checked. Germline V gene sequence: CDR1 LGHNA, CDR2 YSLEER. The CDR3 is 15 residues long. CDR3 amino acids: CASSQFGGGVYEQFF.

This chain links TRBV6-4 with TRBJ2-3; TCRdb selects TRBD2, and the lack of DNA leaves this call unchecked. CDR3 size: 15 residues. In germline, CDR1 is MRHNA, CDR2 SNTAGT. The CDR3 is CASSVKAGGTDTQYF.

The chain's CDR3 is CASSFELTGFRQYF. This chain links TRBV7-2 with TRBJ2-7. Per the germline V gene, CDR1 is SGHTA and CDR2 is FQGNSA. The CDR3 totals 14 residues.

The rearrangement links TRBV6-6 to TRBJ2-5; TCRdb outputs TRBD1, but without DNA this stays unchecked. The CDR3 is 15 residues long. Germline CDR1 and CDR2: MNHNY and SVGAGI (reference sequence). CDR3 protein: CASSPGGQYQETQYF.

The chain has TRBV12-3 or TRBV12-4 and TRBJ2-7; checking the TCRdb D call of TRBD1 is not possible without DNA. This CDR3 is built from 15 residues. The CDR3 here is CASSPSGTGDYEQYF.